This T cell receptor beta chain was identified in a study of blood T cell repertoires in COVID-19. Clones were read by immunoSEQ multiplex PCR, and TCRdb kept only the in-frame ones, dropping some. The sample records about 140,000 clones, about 84% being singletons. This CDR3 is 14 amino acids long. Losses at the gene ends were 4 bases for V and 3 bases for J; bases not matched to a gene: 7. Looked up from germline, CDR1 is SGHDT and CDR2 is YYEEEE. This clone is a singleton in its sample. The gene calls are TRBV5-6 and TRBJ2-7, with 7 bases that match TRBD1. The TCR sequence derives from a woman aged 50 to 60 with acute or convalescent COVID-19. The sequencing input was peripheral blood. CDR3 sequence: CASSTGQQNYEQYF. CDR3 bases: TGTGCCAGCAGCACGGGACAGCAGAACTACGAGCAGTACTTC. Complete variable domain (other parts from reference TRBV5-6 and TRBJ2-7): DAGVTQSPTHLIKTRGQQVTLRCSPKSGHDTVSWYQQALGQGPQFIFQYYEEEERQRGNFPDRFSGHQFPNYSSELNVNALLLGDSALYLCASSTGQQNYEQYFGPGTRLTVT.